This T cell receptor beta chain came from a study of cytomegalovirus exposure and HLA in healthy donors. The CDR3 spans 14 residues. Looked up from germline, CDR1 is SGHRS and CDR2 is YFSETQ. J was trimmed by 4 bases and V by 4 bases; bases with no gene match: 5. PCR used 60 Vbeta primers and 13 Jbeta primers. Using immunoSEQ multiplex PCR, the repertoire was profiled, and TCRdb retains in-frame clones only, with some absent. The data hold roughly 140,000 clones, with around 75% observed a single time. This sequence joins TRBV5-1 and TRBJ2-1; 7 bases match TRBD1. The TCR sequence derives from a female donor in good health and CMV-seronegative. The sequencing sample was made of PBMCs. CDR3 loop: CASSQGQIYNEQFF. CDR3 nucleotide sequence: TGCGCCAGCAGCCAGGGACAGATATACAATGAGCAGTTCTTC.